A selection of T cell receptor beta chains follows, all from one sample in a study of T cell responses to AZD1222 COVID-19 vaccine. TCRdb's table, derived via immunoSEQ multiplex PCR, lists solely in-frame clones and lacks some. In the table there are approximately 150,000 clones, approximately 90% of which are singletons. Sequencing was performed on peripheral blood, taken on day 0 of AZD1222 vaccination. The receptors were gathered from an adult in good health. The CDR3 runs from the conserved cysteine through the conserved F or W. The order of the fields is V gene, J gene, clone size, D gene, CDR3 DNA, CDR3 protein. D genes are given only for firm matches. Not all rows give a size; the values are once, few, many and, for expanded clones, a class.

v_call: TRBV9; j_call: TRBJ2-1; clone_size: .; d_call: TRBD2; cdr3_nt: TGTGCCAGCAGCGTAGGAGCGGGGACCCCATCTACTAGCTCCTACAATGAGCAGTTCTTC; cdr3_aa: CASSVGAGTPSTSSYNEQFF
v_call: TRBV5-6; j_call: TRBJ2-1; clone_size: once; d_call: .; cdr3_nt: TGTGCCAGCAGCTTCAAACCCGGGAAGAATGAGCAGTTCTTC; cdr3_aa: CASSFKPGKNEQFF
v_call: TRBV7-7; j_call: TRBJ2-5; clone_size: .; d_call: .; cdr3_nt: TGTGCCAGCAGCTTAAGGCGAGGGGACCAAGAGACCCAGTACTTC; cdr3_aa: CASSLRRGDQETQYF
v_call: TRBV12-3/TRBV12-4; j_call: TRBJ1-2; clone_size: .; d_call: TRBD1; cdr3_nt: TGTGCCAGCACGGGACAGGGGTATGGCTACACCTTC; cdr3_aa: CASTGQGYGYTF
v_call: TRBV6-4; j_call: TRBJ1-1; clone_size: .; d_call: .; cdr3_nt: TGTGCCAGCAGTGCAGGGGCCCGCACTGAAGCTTTCTTT; cdr3_aa: CASSAGARTEAFF
v_call: TRBV5-6; j_call: TRBJ2-7; clone_size: .; d_call: .; cdr3_nt: TGTGCCAGCAGCCCCCTAGGAGGAGAGAACTACGAGCAGTACTTC; cdr3_aa: CASSPLGGENYEQYF
v_call: TRBV19; j_call: TRBJ1-3; clone_size: .; d_call: .; cdr3_nt: TGTGCCAGTAGTATAGATGTTAGCTCTGGAAACACCATATATTTT; cdr3_aa: CASSIDVSSGNTIYF
v_call: TRBV5-1; j_call: TRBJ1-5; clone_size: .; d_call: .; cdr3_nt: TGCGCCAGCAGCTCCCAGGGAGGGCAGCCCCAGCATTTT; cdr3_aa: CASSSQGGQPQHF
v_call: TRBV7-2; j_call: TRBJ1-5; clone_size: .; d_call: TRBD1; cdr3_nt: TGTGCCAGCAGCGCGGGACAGGGGAGCCGTCAGCCCCAGCATTTT; cdr3_aa: CASSAGQGSRQPQHF
v_call: TRBV15; j_call: TRBJ1-4; clone_size: many; d_call: .; cdr3_nt: TGTGCCACCAGCAGGGACTCATCGGGTAATGAAAAACTGTTTTTT; cdr3_aa: CATSRDSSGNEKLFF
v_call: TRBV9; j_call: TRBJ1-1; clone_size: few; d_call: TRBD1; cdr3_nt: TGTGCCAGCAGCGCCCAGACAGGGGACACTGAAGCTTTCTTT; cdr3_aa: CASSAQTGDTEAFF
v_call: TRBV7-2; j_call: TRBJ1-1; clone_size: .; d_call: .; cdr3_nt: TGTGCCAGCAGCTTTGGGGCTAACACTGAAGCTTTCTTT; cdr3_aa: CASSFGANTEAFF
v_call: TRBV27; j_call: TRBJ1-1; clone_size: once; d_call: .; cdr3_nt: TGTGCCAGCAGTTTACAGGGCTACACTGAAGCTTTCTTT; cdr3_aa: CASSLQGYTEAFF
v_call: TRBV6-6; j_call: TRBJ2-3; clone_size: .; d_call: .; cdr3_nt: TGTGCCAGCAGGGCCCTTCTAGATTCCTTCACAGATACGCAGTATTTT; cdr3_aa: CASRALLDSFTDTQYF
v_call: TRBV2; j_call: TRBJ1-1; clone_size: .; d_call: .; cdr3_nt: TGTGCCAGTTCCTATGGGAGGGGGAACACTGAAGCTTTCTTT; cdr3_aa: CASSYGRGNTEAFF
v_call: TRBV15; j_call: TRBJ1-1; clone_size: .; d_call: TRBD1; cdr3_nt: TGTGCCACCAGCAGGCAAACAGGGGCCCGGACTGAAGCTTTCTTT; cdr3_aa: CATSRQTGARTEAFF
v_call: TRBV19; j_call: TRBJ1-5; clone_size: few; d_call: .; cdr3_nt: TGTGCCAGTAGTAGAGTAGTCCAAGCAATTCAGCCCCAGCATTTT; cdr3_aa: CASSRVVQAIQPQHF
v_call: TRBV18; j_call: TRBJ2-7; clone_size: .; d_call: .; cdr3_nt: TGTGCCAGCTCACCCGGGACGGCCTCCTACGAGCAGTACTTC; cdr3_aa: CASSPGTASYEQYF
v_call: TRBV27; j_call: TRBJ2-7; clone_size: .; d_call: TRBD2; cdr3_nt: TGTGCCAGCACGGGACTAGCGGGAGGTAATCACGAGCAGTACTTC; cdr3_aa: CASTGLAGGNHEQYF
v_call: TRBV19; j_call: TRBJ2-5; clone_size: .; d_call: .; cdr3_nt: TGTGCCAGTAGTATCTGGACTCCGGGGCGAGGGGGAGAGACCCAGTACTTC; cdr3_aa: CASSIWTPGRGGETQYF
v_call: TRBV7-2; j_call: TRBJ2-1; clone_size: .; d_call: .; cdr3_nt: TGTGCCAGCAGCTTAACTGGGGGCCGTTCCTACAATGAGCAGTTCTTC; cdr3_aa: CASSLTGGRSYNEQFF
v_call: TRBV30; j_call: TRBJ1-2; clone_size: .; d_call: .; cdr3_nt: TGTGCCTGGGGGGGGACTGGTGGCTACACCTTC; cdr3_aa: CAWGGTGGYTF
v_call: TRBV5-1; j_call: TRBJ1-1; clone_size: .; d_call: TRBD1; cdr3_nt: TGCGCCAGCAGCTTGGCATTCAGGGGGACAGCTTTCTTT; cdr3_aa: CASSLAFRGTAFF
v_call: TRBV18; j_call: TRBJ1-1; clone_size: .; d_call: .; cdr3_nt: TGTGCCAGCTCACCGACCGGGGACACTGAAGCTTTCTTT; cdr3_aa: CASSPTGDTEAFF
v_call: TRBV12-3/TRBV12-4; j_call: TRBJ1-2; clone_size: .; d_call: .; cdr3_nt: TGTGCCAGCAGGACAGGTCCACTGGGCTACACCTTC; cdr3_aa: CASRTGPLGYTF
v_call: TRBV19; j_call: TRBJ1-1; clone_size: .; d_call: .; cdr3_nt: TGTGCCAGTAGTATAGATGACCGCCGGGGCACTGAAGCTTTCTTT; cdr3_aa: CASSIDDRRGTEAFF
v_call: TRBV7-2; j_call: TRBJ1-1; clone_size: few; d_call: .; cdr3_nt: TGTGCCAGCAGTCAAGAAATGGCACGGGGTGAAGCTTTCTTT; cdr3_aa: CASSQEMARGEAFF
v_call: TRBV5-4; j_call: TRBJ1-3; clone_size: .; d_call: .; cdr3_nt: TGTGCCAGCAGTCCGGGCGCGGGTACTGGAAACACCATATATTTT; cdr3_aa: CASSPGAGTGNTIYF
v_call: TRBV7-9; j_call: TRBJ2-2; clone_size: once; d_call: .; cdr3_nt: TGTGCCAGCAGCTTACAGGGGTTGGCCGGGGAGCTGTTTTTT; cdr3_aa: CASSLQGLAGELFF
v_call: TRBV7-8; j_call: TRBJ1-5; clone_size: .; d_call: TRBD1; cdr3_nt: TGTGCCAGCAGCTTGGGGGGACAGGGAGGCAATCAGCCCCAGCATTTT; cdr3_aa: CASSLGGQGGNQPQHF
v_call: TRBV20-1; j_call: TRBJ2-2; clone_size: few; d_call: TRBD1; cdr3_nt: TGCAGTGCTAGTGACCACCCGAGACAGGGGATGTTAGGGGAGCTGTTTTTT; cdr3_aa: CSASDHPRQGMLGELFF
v_call: TRBV30; j_call: TRBJ1-3; clone_size: .; d_call: .; cdr3_nt: TGTGCCTGTGACAGCTGGGCCGGAAACACCATATATTTT; cdr3_aa: CACDSWAGNTIYF
v_call: TRBV11-2; j_call: TRBJ1-1; clone_size: .; d_call: .; cdr3_nt: TGTGCCAGCAGCACGCGAACAAGGAACACTGAAGCTTTCTTT; cdr3_aa: CASSTRTRNTEAFF
v_call: TRBV27; j_call: TRBJ1-1; clone_size: .; d_call: .; cdr3_nt: TGTGCCAGCAATCGTAGGGAACCCATGAACACTGAAGCTTTCTTT; cdr3_aa: CASNRREPMNTEAFF